This T cell receptor beta chain comes out of a study of blood T cells in healthy people across ages. Background on the study: Every two T cells gave about one barcoded beta molecule via template switching.

This clonotype occurred a few times. Its antigen is currently unknown. This CDR3 is built from 15 residues. Germline assignment: CDR1 MGHDK and CDR2 SYGVNS. Trimming at V came to 2 bases and at J to 8 bases, leaving 6 bases not matched to a gene. A second PCR, run for about 7 to 12 cycles, used a sample-barcoded 5' primer plus a J-beta primer mix. TCRdb re-called the 5' RACE reads with MiXCR, one entry per CDR3 protein. Of 500,000 to 700,000 distinct CDR3 sequences listed, approximately 30% are singletons. Study-level points and caveats: TCR beta diversity was tightly associated with the proportion of naive T cells.

This TCR was recovered from a woman of 80 years or more in good health. The J gene is TRBJ2-3, the V gene TRBV25-1; 11 positions agree with TRBD2. Sequencing used blood. CDR3: CASSEMVSGGATQYF. CDR3 coding DNA: TGTGCCAGCAGTGAAATGGTTAGCGGGGGGGCTACGCAGTATTTT.